This T cell receptor (beta chain) stems from a study of CD4 T cells in relation to SARS-CoV-2 and coronaviruses. The unexposed donors gave CD4+ T cells in about 2010-2019, prior to COVID-19. After about 10 days of culture, CD4+ T cells were isolated. Germline V gene data show CDR1 as SNHLY and CDR2 as FYNNEI. V lost 6 bases to trimming and J lost 8 bases, with 16 bases between them. CDR3 length: 14 amino acids. Sequenced by immunoSEQ multiplex PCR; TCRdb stores in-frame clones only, minus some. This repertoire shows 15,000 to 20,000 clones, 78% found once; its top ten account for roughly 16%. Comment on this clone: Its antigen is currently unknown.

The TCR sequence derives from a human donor in good health. This chain uses TRBV2 with TRBJ1-4; D might be TRBD1 (6 bases). The sample consisted of CD4+ T cells from PBMCs, cultured in vitro. Here the CDR3 reads CASREQGLWEKLFF. The CDR3 coding sequence is TGTGCCAGCAGGGAACAGGGCCTTTGGGAAAAACTGTTTTTT.